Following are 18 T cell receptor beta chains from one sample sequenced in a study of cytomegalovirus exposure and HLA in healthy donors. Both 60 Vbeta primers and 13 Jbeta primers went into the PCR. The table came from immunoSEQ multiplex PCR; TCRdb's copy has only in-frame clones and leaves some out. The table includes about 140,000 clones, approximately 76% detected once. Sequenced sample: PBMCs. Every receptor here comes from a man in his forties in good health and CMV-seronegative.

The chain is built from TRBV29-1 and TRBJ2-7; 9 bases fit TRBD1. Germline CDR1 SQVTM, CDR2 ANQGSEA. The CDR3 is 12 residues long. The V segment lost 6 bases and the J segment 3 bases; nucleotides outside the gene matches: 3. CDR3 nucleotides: TGCAGCGTGACGGGACAGGGCTACGAGCAGTACTTC. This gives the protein CSVTGQGYEQYF.

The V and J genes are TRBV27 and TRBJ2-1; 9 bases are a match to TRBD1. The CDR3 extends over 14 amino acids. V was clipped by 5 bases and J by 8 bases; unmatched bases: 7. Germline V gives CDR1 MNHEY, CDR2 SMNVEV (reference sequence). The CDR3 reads CASSRTGEGDEQFF. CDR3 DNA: TGTGCCAGCAGTAGGACAGGGGAAGGGGATGAGCAGTTCTTC.

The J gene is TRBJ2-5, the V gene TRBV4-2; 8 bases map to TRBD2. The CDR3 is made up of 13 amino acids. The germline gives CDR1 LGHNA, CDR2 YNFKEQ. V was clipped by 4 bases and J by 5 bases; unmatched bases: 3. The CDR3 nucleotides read TGTGCCAGCAGCCTTAGGACTAGCGAGACCCAGTACTTC. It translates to CASSLRTSETQYF.

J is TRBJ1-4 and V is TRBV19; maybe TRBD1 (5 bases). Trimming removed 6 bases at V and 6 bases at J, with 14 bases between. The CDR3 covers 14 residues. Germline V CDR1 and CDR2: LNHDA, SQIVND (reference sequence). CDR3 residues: CASRPGGEDEKLFF. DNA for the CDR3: TGTGCCAGTAGGCCCGGGGGAGAGGATGAAAAACTGTTTTTT.

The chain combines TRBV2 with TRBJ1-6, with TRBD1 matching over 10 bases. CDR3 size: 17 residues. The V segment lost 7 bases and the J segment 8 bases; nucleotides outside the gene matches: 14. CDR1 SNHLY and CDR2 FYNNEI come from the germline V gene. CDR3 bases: TGTGCCAGCACTATACCGGGACAGGGGAGGGGAGATTCACCCCTCCACTTT. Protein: CASTIPGQGRGDSPLHF.

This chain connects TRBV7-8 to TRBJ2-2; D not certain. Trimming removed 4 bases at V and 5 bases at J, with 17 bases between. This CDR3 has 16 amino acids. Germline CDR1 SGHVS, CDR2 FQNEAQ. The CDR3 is CASSSSLILLTGELFF. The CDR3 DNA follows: TGTGCCAGCAGCTCCAGTCTTATATTGTTAACCGGGGAGCTGTTTTTT.

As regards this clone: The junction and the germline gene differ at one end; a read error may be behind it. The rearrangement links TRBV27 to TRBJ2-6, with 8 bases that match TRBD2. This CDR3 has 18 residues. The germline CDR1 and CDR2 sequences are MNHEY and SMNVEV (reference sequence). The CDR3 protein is CASSSLAGSVSGANGLTF. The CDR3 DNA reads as TGTGCCAGCAGTTCTCTAGCGGGTTCCGTCTCTGGGGCCAACGGCCTGACTTTC.

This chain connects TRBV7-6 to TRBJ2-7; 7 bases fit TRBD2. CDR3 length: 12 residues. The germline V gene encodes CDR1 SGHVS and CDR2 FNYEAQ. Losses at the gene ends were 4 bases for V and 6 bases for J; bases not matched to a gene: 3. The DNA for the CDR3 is TGTGCCAGCAGCTATGGGGAGGGCGAGCAGTACTTC. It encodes CASSYGEGEQYF.

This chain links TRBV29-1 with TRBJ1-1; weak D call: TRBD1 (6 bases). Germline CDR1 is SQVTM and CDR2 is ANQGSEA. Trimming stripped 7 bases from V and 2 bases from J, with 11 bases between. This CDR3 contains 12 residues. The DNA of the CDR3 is TGCAGCGCCGTACAGGGTAACACTGAAGCTTTCTTT. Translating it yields CSAVQGNTEAFF. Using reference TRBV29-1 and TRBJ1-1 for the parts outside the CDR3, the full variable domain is SAVISQKPSRDICQRGTSLTIQCQVDSQVTMMFWYRQQPGQSLTLIATANQGSEATYESGFVIDKFPISRPNLTFSTLTVSNMSPEDSSIYLCSAVQGNTEAFFGQGTRLTVV.

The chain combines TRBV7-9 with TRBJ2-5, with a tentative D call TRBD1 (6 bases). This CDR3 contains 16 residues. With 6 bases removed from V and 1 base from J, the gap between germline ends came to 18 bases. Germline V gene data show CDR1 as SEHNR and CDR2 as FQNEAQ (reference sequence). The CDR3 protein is CASSLSRGEPQETQYF. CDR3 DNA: TGTGCCAGCAGTTTGAGCAGGGGCGAACCCCAAGAGACCCAGTACTTC.

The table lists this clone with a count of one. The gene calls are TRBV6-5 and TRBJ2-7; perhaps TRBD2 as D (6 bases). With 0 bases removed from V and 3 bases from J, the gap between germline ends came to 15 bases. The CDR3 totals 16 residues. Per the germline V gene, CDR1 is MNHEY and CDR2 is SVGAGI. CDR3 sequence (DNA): TGTGCCAGCAGTTACTCCGTGGGTAGCGGATACTACGAGCAGTACTTC. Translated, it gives CASSYSVGSGYYEQYF.

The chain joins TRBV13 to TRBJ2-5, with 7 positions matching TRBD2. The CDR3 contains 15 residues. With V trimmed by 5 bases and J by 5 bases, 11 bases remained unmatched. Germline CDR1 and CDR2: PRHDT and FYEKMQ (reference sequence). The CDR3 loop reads CASSAAWTSGETQYF. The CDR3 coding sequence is TGTGCCAGCAGCGCCGCGTGGACTAGTGGGGAGACCCAGTACTTC.

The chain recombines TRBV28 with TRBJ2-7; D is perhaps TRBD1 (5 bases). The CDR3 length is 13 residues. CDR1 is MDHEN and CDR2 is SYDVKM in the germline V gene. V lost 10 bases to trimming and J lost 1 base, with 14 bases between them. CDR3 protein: CATNPTDSYEQYF. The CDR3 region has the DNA TGTGCCACCAATCCGACAGATTCCTACGAGCAGTACTTC.

The DNA for the CDR3 is TGTGCCAGCAGCTTCGGGACTCCGGGTTACACCACAGATACGCAGTATTTT. It is translated as CASSFGTPGYTTDTQYF. This chain uses TRBV5-6 with TRBJ2-3, with D maybe TRBD2 (6 bases). Between the trimmed V and J ends, which lost 2 bases and 2 bases, there was a span of 18 bases. The CDR3 has 17 residues. Germline assignment: CDR1 SGHDT and CDR2 YYEEEE.

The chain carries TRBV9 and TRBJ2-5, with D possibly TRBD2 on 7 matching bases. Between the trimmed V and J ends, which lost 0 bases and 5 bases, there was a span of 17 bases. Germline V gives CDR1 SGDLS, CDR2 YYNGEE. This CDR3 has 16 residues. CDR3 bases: TGTGCCAGCAGCGTAGAAGGGGGGGGCCTTTGGGAGACCCAGTACTTC. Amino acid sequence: CASSVEGGGLWETQYF.

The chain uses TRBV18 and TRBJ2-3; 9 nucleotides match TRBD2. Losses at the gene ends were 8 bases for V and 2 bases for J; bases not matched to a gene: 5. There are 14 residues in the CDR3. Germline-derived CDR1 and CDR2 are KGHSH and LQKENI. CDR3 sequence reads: CASRSGGNTDTQYF. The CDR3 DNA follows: TGTGCCAGCCGCAGCGGGGGGAACACAGATACGCAGTATTTT.

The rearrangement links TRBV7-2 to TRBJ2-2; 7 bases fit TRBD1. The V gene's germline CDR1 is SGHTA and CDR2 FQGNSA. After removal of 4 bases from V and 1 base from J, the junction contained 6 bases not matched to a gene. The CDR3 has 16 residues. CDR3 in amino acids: CASSSQTGWNTGELFF. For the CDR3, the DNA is TGTGCCAGCAGCTCCCAGACAGGGTGGAACACCGGGGAGCTGTTTTTT.

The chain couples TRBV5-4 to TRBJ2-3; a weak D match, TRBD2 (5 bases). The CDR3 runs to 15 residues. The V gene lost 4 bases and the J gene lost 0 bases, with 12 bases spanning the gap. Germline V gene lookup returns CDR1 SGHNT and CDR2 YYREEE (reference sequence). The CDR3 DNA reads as TGTGCCAGCAGCCCTCGAGGCGGGAGCACAGATACGCAGTATTTT. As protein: CASSPRGGSTDTQYF.